This TCR beta chain was identified during a study of identical twins (dated by TCRdb to about 2016). About the full investigation: To test whether fetal clonotypes persist, this study deep-sequenced TCR alpha and beta repertoires from monozygotic twins, from unrelated adults of various ages, and from cord blood. Replicate twin experiments were performed at different times using different library preparation protocols to rule out contamination.

Worth noting for this clonotype: The clone's antigen remains unknown. No base-level quality is on record; no much larger clone is a single base apart.

Receptor libraries were prepared by 5' RACE. Sequenced using an Illumina HiSeq 2000. Template switching introduced a universal primer binding site; the final cDNA contained a unique molecular identifier, enabling accurate counting of TCR cDNA molecules. Specific primers in the conserved constant-segment region were used to synthesize first-strand cDNA for the TCR alpha and beta chains. Each cDNA library was double barcoded, with a SMART-Mk sample barcode plus Illumina barcodes, to control for contamination. Two successive PCR steps introduced TruSeq adapter sequences along with Illumina sample barcodes. Sequencing of the TCR alpha and beta cDNA libraries was done on the Illumina HiSeq platform using custom primers. In the original analysis: Raw reads were processed with MiGEC to extract unique molecular identifiers, and MiXCR was used to determine CDR3 positions. Recombination models were inferred per individual with the repgenHMM and IGoR tools using an EM algorithm. The tcR package in R was used for shared clonotype analysis, with sharing normalized by the product of cloneset sizes. Out-of-frame nonproductive sequences were analyzed to study raw recombination free of thymic and clonal selection effects. TCRdb applied fastp at Q25 and MiXCR to the public reads, then kept only in-frame beta chains. Rows are combined by CDR3 protein, so each entry shows the most common genes and DNA. Here the V and J calls rest on TCRdb's processing, not on the authors' analysis. Across this sample there are 210,000 or so distinct CDR3 sequences, with more than 15% seen only once. Of the sample, 35% to 50% is held by the ten largest clones.

On the study overall, not on this receptor specifically: Excess twin sharing in beta out-of-frame sequences was weaker because fewer shared sequences lowered the signal-to-noise ratio. Zero-insertion analyses could be partly confounded by invariant T cells such as MAIT and iNKT, though diverse VJ usage argued against such confounding for most clonotypes. Conclusions relied on cross-sectional statistical analysis, since the same donors could not be followed over many years. In monozygotic twins, recombination models systematically underestimated out-of-frame TCR alpha sharing, but the models matched the sharing seen between unrelated individuals. Fewer insertions were carried by abundant cord blood beta clonotypes, a similar but weaker trend appeared in young adult naive repertoires, and no such trend appeared in memory repertoires. Compared with coincidental sharing between unrelated individuals, out-of-frame TCR alpha sequences shared between twins had an excess of sequences with low generation probability.

Every donor in the study was a healthy Caucasian. Three pairs of female monozygotic twins, all aged 18 to 29 years, were included in the twin cohort. Positive isolation kits from Invitrogen were used to isolate CD4+ and CD8+ T cell populations. CDR1 is given as SEHNR and CDR2 as FQNEAQ, both from the germline V gene (reference sequence). The germline V and J ends show losses of 7 bases and 6 bases respectively, and no gene match explains 13 bases of the junction. From its cysteine to its phenylalanine, the CDR3 spans 17 amino acids. The DNA shown is the 51-base CDR3, in frame from base 1. These sequences were also reported in another study, on T cells expressing NK-cell markers. The second study, in turn, reports: Three sorted T-cell subsets (CD3+CD56+NKG2C+, CD3+CD56+NKG2C- and CD3+CD56-NKG2C+) from seven to nine donors had their TCR beta-chain repertoires profiled. Of the eight sequenced donors, seven were found to be HCMV-seropositive and one was found to be HCMV-seronegative. To restrict sorting to alphabetaTCR-expressing T cells, an anti-gammadeltaTCR antibody was added in several experiments. In six donors, the dominant CD3+CD56+NKG2C+ clonotypes ranked among the top 10 CD8+ clonotypes, making up about 1.0-8% of CD8+ T cells. Those dominant clonotypes were again the most abundant among CD3+CD56-NKG2C+ cells in several donors, at about 25-60.1%. Whether the expanded NKG2C-expressing T cell clones were specific for HCMV antigens remained unclear. All eight donors whose samples were sequenced were randomly selected healthy volunteers, three of them men and five women. A commercial ELISA kit detecting HCMV-specific IgG in serum was used to determine HCMV serostatus. MIGEC was used to demultiplex reads and group the reads by UMI, and MiTCR was used to assemble and quantify clonotypes. To remove erroneous sequences, TCR cDNA sequences were retained only when supported by two or more reads. The tcR package was used for downstream repertoire analysis, and clonotypes were matched across fractions by CDR3 nucleotide sequence plus V segment. VDJmatch was used to annotate antigen specificity against VDJdb, with one amino acid substitution allowed in CDR3.

The rearrangement joined TRBV7-9 to TRBJ2-6; TRBD1 agrees with 9 junctional bases. This TCR was recovered from a woman aged 18-29 years in good health. What was sequenced was CD8+ T cells sorted from blood. Here the CDR3 is given as CASTPRGGQGKANVLTF. The sequenced DNA is TGTGCCAGCACCCCGAGAGGCGGACAGGGGAAGGCCAACGTCCTGACTTTC.